This record concerns one T cell receptor beta chain sequence. The record originates from a study of blood T cell repertoires in COVID-19. Germline CDR1 and CDR2: KGHDR and SFDVKD. The trim removed 5 bases at V and 3 bases at J, leaving 9 bases unmatched. The CDR3 has 17 residues. This table comes from immunoSEQ multiplex PCR, and its TCRdb copy is limited to in-frame clones, with some not included. The data contain roughly 180,000 clones, roughly 84% of them singletons. Sequencing was carried out using peripheral blood. The chain couples TRBV24-1 to TRBJ2-3; 11 bases map to TRBD2. This TCR came from a man in his fifties or sixties who had recovered from COVID-19. CDR3 DNA: TGTGCCACCAGTGGGGATTCTAGCGGGGGGAGGACAGATACGCAGTATTTT. This encodes CATSGDSSGGRTDTQYF.